A single sample is the source of the 25 T cell receptor beta chains below, sequenced in a study of T cell changes during pregnancy in multiple sclerosis. Here immunoSEQ multiplex PCR was the method, and the copy in TCRdb shows in-frame clones only, minus some. The sample holds around 30,000 clones; approximately 86% are singletons and the top ten take more than 6%. Source: CD8+ T cells from peripheral blood mononuclear cells, taken before pregnancy. The receptors come from a female donor with multiple sclerosis, enrolled in a pregnancy study.

The rearrangement joins TRBV16 to TRBJ2-5; a possible D gene is TRBD1 (6 bases). The V gene lost 3 bases and the J gene lost 4 bases, with 9 bases spanning the gap. Germline V CDR1 and CDR2: KGHSY, FQNENV. The CDR3 consists of 13 residues. CDR3 amino acids: CASSQAGAETQYF. CDR3 DNA: TGTGCCAGCAGCCAGGCAGGGGCAGAGACCCAGTACTTC.

This chain uses TRBV30 with TRBJ2-1; 7 bases are a match to TRBD1. V was pared by 4 bases and J by 6 bases, with 3 bases of the junction left unmatched. This CDR3 has 12 amino acids. The germline V gene has CDR1 GTSNPN and CDR2 SVGIG (reference sequence). CDR3 sequence reads: CAWMTGFNEQFF. CDR3 DNA: TGTGCCTGGATGACAGGGTTCAATGAGCAGTTCTTC.

V usage is TRBV28 and J usage is TRBJ2-7; 9 nucleotides line up with TRBD1. Germline loops: CDR1 MDHEN, CDR2 SYDVKM. This CDR3 is 14 amino acids long. The V segment lost 3 bases and the J segment 4 bases; nucleotides outside the gene matches: 4. CDR3 bases: TGTGCCAGCAGTTTGGGGGGACAGGGTTACGAGCAGTACTTC. Translation gives CASSLGGQGYEQYF. Based on the CDR3 plus reference TRBV28 and TRBJ2-7, the full variable domain is DVKVTQSSRYLVKRTGEKVFLECVQDMDHENMFWYRQDPGLGLRLIYFSYDVKMKEKGDIPEGYSVSREKKERFSLILESASTNQTSMYLCASSLGGQGYEQYFGPGTRLTVT.

This sequence joins TRBV5-5 and TRBJ2-7; D call uncertain. V was cut by 0 bases and J by 2 bases, with 9 bases left in between. Germline lookup yields CDR1 SGHKS and CDR2 YYEKEE (reference sequence). This CDR3 spans 14 amino acids. CDR3 nucleotides: TGTGCCAGCAGCTTGGTCTCCTCTCCCTACGAGCAGTACTTC. It is translated as CASSLVSSPYEQYF.

The count of this clone is one. J is TRBJ2-1 and V is TRBV6-5; 8 positions match TRBD2. Germline V gives CDR1 MNHEY, CDR2 SVGAGI. V lost 10 bases and J lost 8; bases outside the gene matches: 7. The CDR3 has 12 amino acids. The CDR3: CAIAGLVDEQFF. The CDR3 DNA reads as TGTGCCATAGCGGGACTTGTAGATGAGCAGTTCTTC.

V and J are TRBV23-1 and TRBJ2-7, with D perhaps TRBD2 (5 bases). TRBV23-1 carries the ORF label, with uncertain function. The CDR3 loop spans 15 amino acids. V was shortened by 0 bases and J by 0 bases, with 9 bases between the two germline ends. In DNA form, the CDR3 reads TGCGCCAGCAGTCAATCAAGCGGCCACTCCTACGAGCAGTACTTC. This translates into CASSQSSGHSYEQYF.

The V and J genes are TRBV15 and TRBJ2-3; the match to TRBD2 covers 9 bases. Germline CDR1 LNHNV, CDR2 YYDKDF (reference sequence). CDR3 length: 17 residues. V dropped 5 bases and J dropped 7; count of bases not matched to a gene: 16. CDR3 nucleotides: TGTGCCACCAGCCCAGAACCCGCGGGGGGGGCGGGGCATACGCAGTATTTT. It translates to CATSPEPAGGAGHTQYF.

The chain couples TRBV7-9 to TRBJ2-1; TRBD2 matches at 14 bases. The CDR3 contains 18 residues. Germline V gives CDR1 SEHNR, CDR2 FQNEAQ (reference sequence). The trim removed 5 bases at V and 0 bases at J, leaving 6 bases unmatched. The CDR3 protein is CASSRGTSGGSSYNEQFF. The CDR3 DNA sequence: TGTGCCAGCAGCAGAGGGACTAGCGGGGGTAGCTCCTACAATGAGCAGTTCTTC.

This clone was counted only a few times. The gene calls are TRBV7-2 and TRBJ2-1; a weak D match, TRBD1 (6 bases). The CDR3 is 14 amino acids. V dropped 8 bases and J dropped 8 bases, with 19 bases sitting between them. Per the germline V gene, CDR1 is SGHTA and CDR2 is FQGNSA. CDR3 nucleotide sequence: TGTGCCAGCTTAGGAACAGGGACATTGGATGAGCAGTTCTTC. It specifies CASLGTGTLDEQFF.

This chain links TRBV10-3 with TRBJ1-5; 7 bases line up with TRBD1. CDR1 is ENHRY, CDR2 SYGVKD, per germline. Losses at the gene ends were 0 bases for V and 4 bases for J; bases not matched to a gene: 9. The CDR3 contains 17 residues. The CDR3, as DNA: TGTGCCATCAGTGAGTCGATGAGGGACAGTGCTAATCAGCCCCAGCATTTT. Translation gives CAISESMRDSANQPQHF.

The rearrangement joins TRBV28 to TRBJ2-2, with TRBD2 matching 9 bases. Germline V gene lookup returns CDR1 MDHEN and CDR2 SYDVKM. CDR3 length: 16 amino acids. V gave up 5 bases and J gave up 2 bases; unmatched junction bases: 6. The CDR3 region has the DNA TGTGCCAGCAGTCCGGGACTAGCAGACAACACCGGGGAGCTGTTTTTT. It specifies CASSPGLADNTGELFF.

V is TRBV15 and J is TRBJ2-7; 8 nucleotides line up with TRBD1. Germline loops: CDR1 LNHNV, CDR2 YYDKDF (reference sequence). V gave up 5 bases and J gave up 4 bases; unmatched junction bases: 7. The CDR3 is 14 amino acids. CDR3 nucleotide sequence: TGTGCCACCAGCCGAGGACAGGGTGCGTACGAGCAGTACTTC. Translation: CATSRGQGAYEQYF.

The J gene is TRBJ2-2, the V gene TRBV6-4; D may be TRBD2 (7 bases). The length of the CDR3 is 20 residues. The ends were cut back, 0 bases at V and 0 bases at J, with 20 bases in the middle. CDR1 and CDR2 (germline): MRHNA, SNTAGT. Here the CDR3 DNA reads TGTGCCAGCAGTGACTCGATTGAGGGGGGGGAACTTCCGAACACCGGGGAGCTGTTTTTT. It encodes CASSDSIEGGELPNTGELFF.

This sequence joins TRBV6-5 and TRBJ2-5; the match to TRBD2 covers 8 bases. Trimming removed 5 bases from V and 2 bases from J; junction bases left unmatched: 4. The CDR3 consists of 14 residues. Germline CDR1 reads MNHEY; CDR2 reads SVGAGI. The CDR3 bases are TGTGCCAGCAGTCCCGGGAGGGGACAAGAGACCCAGTACTTC. Translation gives CASSPGRGQETQYF.

The rearrangement joins TRBV15 to TRBJ2-7; 7 positions match TRBD2. This CDR3 comprises 15 residues. Germline CDR1 LNHNV, CDR2 YYDKDF (reference sequence). V trimming: 1 base; J trimming: 5 bases; junction bases outside the gene matches: 8. The CDR3 region is CATSRAAGANHEQYF. The CDR3 bases are TGTGCCACCAGCAGAGCGGCGGGAGCGAACCACGAGCAGTACTTC.

The chain is built from TRBV6-5 and TRBJ1-1; D is possibly TRBD1 (5 bases). Germline V lookup: CDR1 MNHEY, CDR2 SVGAGI. The germline V and J ends were trimmed by 6 bases and 1 base, with 12 bases remaining between them. This CDR3 comprises 14 residues. The CDR3: CASRSGLGNTEAFF. The CDR3 DNA reads TGTGCCAGCAGATCAGGGTTAGGGAACACTGAAGCTTTCTTT.

This chain connects TRBV9 to TRBJ2-7; 9 bases map to TRBD2. The CDR3 is 16 residues long. Germline-derived CDR1 and CDR2 are SGDLS and YYNGEE. J gave up 5 bases and V 3 bases, and 12 bases lay outside the gene matches. Here the CDR3 DNA reads TGTGCCAGCAGCGAATCCGTCCGGCGGGGGGGAGACGAGCAGTACTTC. Amino acids: CASSESVRRGGDEQYF.

This clone was seen just once. The chain combines TRBV4-3 with TRBJ1-2, with D tentatively TRBD1 (6 bases). Per germline, CDR1 LGHNA and CDR2 YSLEER. This CDR3 has 15 residues. Trimming took off 0 bases at V and 6 bases at J, with 14 bases between the two ends. Written as DNA, the CDR3 is TGCGCCAGCAGCCAAGATGGGGGGGGCTCTAATGGCTACACCTTC. Translated: CASSQDGGGSNGYTF.

The V and J genes are TRBV27 and TRBJ2-2; tentatively, D is TRBD1 (6 bases). Germline V gives CDR1 MNHEY, CDR2 SMNVEV (reference sequence). The V end was cut by 2 bases, the J end by 4 bases, with 17 bases between. CDR3 size: 17 residues. Here the CDR3 reads CASSLDYRTVGTGELFF. The CDR3 bases are TGTGCCAGCAGTTTAGATTATCGGACAGTAGGCACCGGGGAGCTGTTTTTT.

The V and J genes are TRBV13 and TRBJ2-3; 10 positions agree with TRBD2. Germline CDR1 and CDR2: PRHDT and FYEKMQ (reference sequence). The V gene end was trimmed by 2 bases and the J gene end by 4 bases; junction bases not matched to a gene: 9. The CDR3 runs 17 residues. CDR3 coding DNA: TGTGCCAGCAGCTTACTGTCTAGCGGGGGTAGGTCAGATACGCAGTATTTT. This sequence encodes CASSLLSSGGRSDTQYF.

This clone appeared a single time. J is TRBJ2-1 and V is TRBV7-6; 9 bases map to TRBD1. This CDR3 has 15 amino acids. CDR1 is SGHVS, CDR2 FNYEAQ, per germline. Trimming cost V 5 bases and J 7 bases; bases outside gene matches: 9. The CDR3 region is CASSAAGTGPNEQFF. In DNA, the CDR3 is TGTGCCAGCAGCGCTGCCGGGACAGGGCCGAATGAGCAGTTCTTC.

This rearrangement joins TRBV9 to TRBJ2-1, with D possibly being TRBD2 (5 bases). The CDR3 length is 14 residues. The ends were cut back, 4 bases at V and 4 bases at J, with 12 bases in the middle. CDR1 is SGDLS and CDR2 is YYNGEE in the germline V gene. The CDR3 reads CASSTGGEYNEQFF. The DNA for the CDR3 is TGTGCCAGCAGCACCGGTGGGGAGTACAATGAGCAGTTCTTC.

This clone came up once. J is TRBJ2-1 and V is TRBV5-6; 11 bases map to TRBD2. Germline loops: CDR1 SGHDT, CDR2 YYEEEE. This CDR3 region has 15 residues. V gave up 4 bases and J gave up 6 bases; unmatched junction bases: 6. For the CDR3, the DNA is TGTGCCAGCAGCGTAGCGGGGGGGTCACTCAATGAGCAGTTCTTC. This codes for CASSVAGGSLNEQFF.

The V call is TRBV15, the J call TRBJ1-2; D ambiguous. This CDR3 has 12 amino acids. Trimming removed 7 bases at V and 4 bases at J, with 10 bases between. Germline V gene sequence: CDR1 LNHNV, CDR2 YYDKDF (reference sequence). In DNA, the CDR3 is TGTGCCACCAACGAGGGCGGCTATGGCTACACCTTC. Amino acids: CATNEGGYGYTF.

This clone was seen just once. This rearrangement joins TRBV5-1 to TRBJ2-7; D is undetermined. With 2 bases removed from V and 3 bases from J, the gap between germline ends came to 15 bases. CDR1 is SGHRS and CDR2 is YFSETQ in the germline V gene. The CDR3 has 15 amino acids. The chain's CDR3 is CASSFLRSLDYEQYF. CDR3 DNA: TGCGCCAGCAGCTTCCTACGATCGCTTGACTACGAGCAGTACTTC.